This entry describes one TCR beta chain. TCRdb reanalysed the 5' RACE reads using MiXCR and keeps one entry per CDR3 protein. The sample holds about 240,000 distinct CDR3 sequences, 10% to 13% seen once. The data are from a study of identical twins. Germline CDR1 DFQATT, CDR2 SNEGSKA (reference sequence). Trimming left V 4 bases short and J 4 bases short, with 11 bases between. The CDR3 runs to 13 residues. The TCR originated in a man aged 45-65 years in good health. The chain combines TRBV20-1 with TRBJ1-5; perhaps TRBD1 as D (5 bases). Sequences were obtained from memory T cells sorted from blood. In DNA, the CDR3 is TGCAGTGCTATAGGGGTATCAAATCAGCCCCAGCATTTT. Its translation: CSAIGVSNQPQHF.